These 31 T cell receptor beta chains were sequenced from one sample in a study of T-cell reconstitution after alpha-beta-depleted transplantation in children. TCRbeta library construction was performed incorporating unique molecular identifiers. TCRdb re-called the PCR reads through MiXCR, storing one row per CDR3 protein. Found here are 550,000 to 800,000 distinct CDR3 sequences, around 13% of them singletons; the top ten hold 0.65% to 0.9%. Sequences were derived from PBMCs, sampled before TCRalphabeta/CD19-depleted stem cell transplant. Receptors originate from a girl aged 2-10 years with congenital amegakaryocytic thrombocytopenia, due to receive a stem cell transplant.

Concerning this clonotype itself: The missing conserved phenylalanine or tryptophan at the end of this CDR3 makes a read error likely. The rearrangement joins TRBV12-3 or TRBV12-4 to TRBJ2-5; possibly TRBD1 for D (6 bases). The CDR3 has 12 amino acids. With 3 bases removed from V and 5 bases from J, the gap between germline ends came to 7 bases. CDR3 in DNA: TGTGCCAGCAGTTTCAGGGGTGAGACCCAGTACTAC. Amino acid sequence: CASSFRGETQYY.

The sample holds a few counts of this clonotype. The chain links TRBV5-1 to TRBJ2-6, with D maybe TRBD1 (6 bases). The CDR3 extends over 16 amino acids. Trimming left V 7 bases short and J 0 bases short, with 14 bases between. Germline CDR1 and CDR2: SGHRS and YFSETQ. The CDR3 DNA reads TGCGCCAGCTACCGGGACACCTCCTCTGGGGCCAACGTCCTGACTTTC. Encoded protein: CASYRDTSSGANVLTF.

A few counts support this clonotype. The gene calls are TRBV7-8 and TRBJ1-6; 8 nucleotides align to TRBD1. The CDR3 contains 14 residues. Per germline, CDR1 SGHVS and CDR2 FQNEAQ. J was trimmed by 10 bases and V by 1 base; bases with no gene match: 3. The CDR3 reads CASSLGQGFSPLHF. CDR3 sequence (DNA): TGTGCCAGCAGCTTAGGACAGGGGTTCTCACCCCTCCACTTT.

The chain couples TRBV20-1 to TRBJ2-7, with D possibly called TRBD1 or TRBD2 (5 bases each). Trimming stripped 0 bases from V and 7 bases from J, with 16 bases between. The germline CDR1 and CDR2 sequences are DFQATT and SNEGSKA (reference sequence). There are 14 residues in the CDR3. CDR3 amino acids: CSARDRDVVREQYF. The CDR3 nucleotides are TGCAGTGCTAGAGACCGGGACGTCGTTAGGGAGCAGTACTTC.

The chain links TRBV5-1 to TRBJ2-7; D is unclear. From germline, CDR1 is SGHRS and CDR2 YFSETQ. V lost 0 bases and J lost 2, with 12 bases in between. The CDR3 is 15 amino acids. The CDR3 region has the DNA TGCGCCAGCAGCTTGGGCGGCGCCACGACCTACGAGCAGTACTTC. This sequence encodes CASSLGGATTYEQYF. Supplemented by reference TRBV5-1 and TRBJ2-7, the full variable domain reads KAGVTQTPRYLIKTRGQQVTLSCSPISGHRSVSWYQQTPGQGLQFLFEYFSETQRNKGNFPGRFSGRQFSNSRSEMNVSTLELGDSALYLCASSLGGATTYEQYFGPGTRLTVT.

The V call is TRBV12-3 or TRBV12-4, the J call TRBJ2-6; no clear D gene. The CDR3 extends over 16 amino acids. V gave up 6 bases and J gave up 0 bases, with 12 bases separating them. The CDR3 protein is CASSKTPSSGANVLTF. CDR3 DNA: TGTGCCAGCAGCAAGACTCCTAGCTCTGGGGCCAACGTCCTGACTTTC.

This clonotype was picked up many times. The rearrangement uses TRBV5-1 and TRBJ2-3, with a weak D call TRBD1 (6 bases). The CDR3 is made up of 18 amino acids. Germline V gene sequence: CDR1 SGHRS, CDR2 YFSETQ. The germline V and J ends were trimmed by 1 base and 2 bases, with 20 bases remaining between them. In DNA, the CDR3 is TGCGCCAGCAGCTTGCCGTCAATTCAGGGGTGGAACACAGATACGCAGTATTTT. This gives the protein CASSLPSIQGWNTDTQYF. The full variable domain, with the rest looked up from reference TRBV5-1 and TRBJ2-3, is KAGVTQTPRYLIKTRGQQVTLSCSPISGHRSVSWYQQTPGQGLQFLFEYFSETQRNKGNFPGRFSGRQFSNSRSEMNVSTLELGDSALYLCASSLPSIQGWNTDTQYFGPGTRLTVL.

Ten or more counts support this clonotype. This rearrangement joins TRBV5-1 to TRBJ2-3; 9 bases align to TRBD1. Germline V CDR1 and CDR2: SGHRS, YFSETQ. This CDR3 is 15 amino acids long. The V segment lost 5 bases and the J segment 4 bases; nucleotides outside the gene matches: 8. The CDR3 coding sequence is TGCGCCAGCAGAGTCCGGGACAGGGCTGCAGATACGCAGTATTTT. This sequence encodes CASRVRDRAADTQYF.

V gene TRBV6-1 combines with J gene TRBJ1-5; D is ambiguous. The CDR3 contains 12 residues. Germline V gene sequence: CDR1 MNHNS, CDR2 SASEGT. V was pared by 10 bases and J by 11 bases, with 18 bases between. The CDR3 DNA sequence: TGTGCCACCTACACCCTGGCCCAAGCCCAGCATTTT. It yields the protein CATYTLAQAQHF.

This clonotype was seen repeatedly, ten times or more. CDR3 in amino acids: CAITAPGQLYGYTF. CDR3 nucleotide sequence: TGTGCCATAACGGCACCGGGACAGCTATATGGCTACACCTTC. This chain uses TRBV12-3 or TRBV12-4 with TRBJ1-2; TRBD1 matches 7 bases. The CDR3 covers 14 residues. V lost 10 bases to trimming and J lost 5 bases; unmatched junction nucleotides: 13.

This rearrangement joins TRBV20-1 to TRBJ2-5; a weak D match, TRBD1 (6 bases). The CDR3 covers 15 residues. The germline CDR1 and CDR2 sequences are DFQATT and SNEGSKA (reference sequence). Trimming removed 4 bases from V and 3 bases from J, with 18 bases in between. CDR3 sequence (DNA): TGCAGTGCTACTCACCCCGCGGACAGCGAAGAGACCCAGTACTTC. Its translation is CSATHPADSEETQYF.

This clonotype was seen more than once but under ten times. This rearrangement joins TRBV12-3 or TRBV12-4 to TRBJ2-3, with 13 positions matching TRBD2. The CDR3 has 15 residues. V lost 6 bases to trimming and J lost 3 bases; unmatched junction nucleotides: 3. The DNA of the CDR3 is TGTGCCAGCAGAAAACTAGCGGGAGGGACAGATACGCAGTATTTT. Its translation is CASRKLAGGTDTQYF.

The table lists this clonotype with many counts. The gene calls are TRBV5-1 and TRBJ2-2, with TRBD1 as a possible D gene (6 bases). The CDR3 has 13 amino acids. Trimming took off 7 bases at V and 4 bases at J, with 11 bases between the two ends. Germline V gene data show CDR1 as SGHRS and CDR2 as YFSETQ. CDR3 residues: CASRQVGTGELFF. CDR3 bases: TGCGCCAGCCGACAGGTCGGCACCGGGGAGCTGTTTTTT. Full variable domain (rest looked up from reference TRBV5-1 and TRBJ2-2): KAGVTQTPRYLIKTRGQQVTLSCSPISGHRSVSWYQQTPGQGLQFLFEYFSETQRNKGNFPGRFSGRQFSNSRSEMNVSTLELGDSALYLCASRQVGTGELFFGEGSRLTVL.

This clonotype was counted only a few times. CDR3 coding DNA: TGCAGTGCTAGAACCCCAGGACTAGCGGGTCCCGGGGAGCTGTTTTTT. It translates to CSARTPGLAGPGELFF. The gene calls are TRBV20-1 and TRBJ2-2; 11 positions match TRBD2. Germline values: CDR1 DFQATT, CDR2 SNEGSKA (reference sequence). The CDR3 totals 16 residues. V shed 2 bases and J 6 bases; nucleotides not matched to a gene: 8.

V usage is TRBV3-1 and J usage is TRBJ2-3; possible D gene TRBD2, 6 bases. This CDR3 spans 15 amino acids. The germline V gene has CDR1 LGHDT and CDR2 YNNKEL (reference sequence). Trimming removed 4 bases at V and 2 bases at J, with 13 bases between. CDR3 amino acids: CASSPFGSTTDTQYF. As DNA, the CDR3 is TGTGCCAGCAGCCCCTTCGGGAGTACCACAGATACGCAGTATTTT.

In regard to this clonotype: The junction and the germline gene differ at one end; a read error may be behind it. V gene TRBV20-1 combines with J gene TRBJ1-1; D unresolved. CDR1 is DFQATT and CDR2 is SNEGSKA in the germline V gene (reference sequence). The CDR3 covers 13 residues. This CDR3 is CRARGSPNTEAFF. CDR3 DNA: TGCAGAGCTAGAGGCAGTCCGAACACTGAAGCTTTCTTT.

This clonotype was detected ten times or more. For the CDR3, the DNA is TGTGCCAGCAGCTTAGCGGGGGGGCAGGAAAACATTCAGTACTTC. Residues: CASSLAGGQENIQYF. The chain carries TRBV7-2 and TRBJ2-4; D perhaps matches TRBD2 (7 bases). Trimming removed 0 bases at V and 5 bases at J, with 11 bases between. Per the germline V gene, CDR1 is SGHTA and CDR2 is FQGNSA. The CDR3 length is 15 residues.

Many counts were recorded for this clonotype. The rearrangement links TRBV12-3 or TRBV12-4 to TRBJ2-7, with D unclear. The V end was cut by 2 bases, the J end by 2 bases, with 13 bases between. The CDR3 covers 15 residues. The CDR3 DNA reads as TGTGCCAGCAGTTTAATGGTTCAGGACCCCTACGAGCAGTACTTC. Translated, it gives CASSLMVQDPYEQYF.

In its sample, this clonotype was seen a few times. The V call is TRBV7-8, the J call TRBJ2-5, with TRBD2 matching over 8 bases. The CDR3 contains 14 residues. Germline V gene lookup returns CDR1 SGHVS and CDR2 FQNEAQ. The junction had 7 bases not matched to a gene; V was cut back by 5 bases and J by 5 bases. DNA for the CDR3: TGTGCCAGCAGCCAGTGGACTAGCCTCGAGACCCAGTACTTC. Translation: CASSQWTSLETQYF.

The table lists this clonotype with many counts. The chain links TRBV7-2 to TRBJ2-2, with 9 bases lining up with TRBD1. With V trimmed by 4 bases and J by 5 bases, 8 bases remained unmatched. The CDR3 runs to 16 residues. The V gene's germline CDR1 is SGHTA and CDR2 FQGNSA. CDR3 in amino acids: CASSSRDRVGTGELFF. The CDR3 DNA sequence: TGTGCCAGCAGCTCTCGGGACAGGGTCGGGACCGGGGAGCTGTTTTTT.

Many counts were recorded for this clonotype. The CDR3 DNA sequence: TGTGCCAGCAGCACGACGGGACTAGCGGTCCAAGAGACCCAGTACTTC. Its translation: CASSTTGLAVQETQYF. The genes are TRBV7-9 and TRBJ2-5; 11 positions agree with TRBD2. V was clipped by 5 bases and J by 1 base; unmatched bases: 6. The CDR3 extends over 16 amino acids. Germline V gives CDR1 SEHNR, CDR2 FQNEAQ (reference sequence).

This clonotype was counted only a few times. The V call is TRBV28, the J call TRBJ2-5; D is tentatively TRBD1 or TRBD2 (5 bases each). This CDR3 spans 13 amino acids. Trimming removed 2 bases at V and 6 bases at J, with 10 bases between. Germline CDR1 MDHEN, CDR2 SYDVKM. The CDR3 bases are TGTGCCAGCAGTTTACCAGGGAGAAAGACCCAGTACTTC. It specifies CASSLPGRKTQYF.

This clonotype was seen more than once but under ten times. The DNA for the CDR3 is TGTGCCAGCAGATCATCAACCGGAGTTGATACGCAGTATTTT. Translated: CASRSSTGVDTQYF. The chain has TRBV6-2 or TRBV6-3 and TRBJ2-3; D call uncertain. The germline V gene has CDR1 MNHEY and CDR2 SVGEGT. CDR3 length: 14 residues. V lost 6 bases and J 6 bases, leaving 16 bases between the germline ends.

The CDR3 loop is CASSQDLVGGQFF. The CDR3, as DNA: TGTGCCAGCAGCCAAGATCTTGTTGGCGGGCAGTTCTTC. V gene TRBV3-1 combines with J gene TRBJ2-1; no clear D. The V end was cut by 0 bases, the J end by 12 bases, with 12 bases between. The CDR3 is 13 amino acids. Germline CDR1 LGHDT, CDR2 YNNKEL (reference sequence).

This clonotype was detected only a few times. The J gene is TRBJ1-4, the V gene TRBV27; D is undetermined. The germline V gene encodes CDR1 MNHEY and CDR2 SMNVEV (reference sequence). Between the trimmed V and J ends, which lost 0 bases and 8 bases, there was a span of 13 bases. CDR3 length: 15 residues. The DNA for the CDR3 is TGTGCCAGCAGTTTATCCGTGTTTTCGGGGGAAAAACTGTTTTTT. Its protein product is CASSLSVFSGEKLFF.

This clonotype came up once. The chain has TRBV28 and TRBJ2-4; 7 bases agree with TRBD1. Germline V gene lookup returns CDR1 MDHEN and CDR2 SYDVKM. The ends lost 6 bases at V and 10 bases at J; junction bases unmatched: 15. The CDR3 runs 15 residues. The CDR3 loop reads CASSPGLGTVKIQYF. Written as DNA, the CDR3 is TGTGCCAGCAGCCCTGGGCTCGGGACAGTGAAGATTCAGTACTTC.

About this clonotype itself: One end of the junction is discordant with germline, which a read error may explain. The chain combines TRBV12-3 or TRBV12-4 with TRBJ1-1; D is uncertain. The CDR3 sequence is 11 residues long. The CDR3 DNA sequence: TGTGCCAGCAGTTTATTACCTGAAGCTTCCTTT. It translates to CASSLLPEASF.

This clonotype was picked up a small number of times. The chain uses TRBV20-1 and TRBJ2-3, with TRBD1 identical over 8 bases. The germline gives CDR1 DFQATT, CDR2 SNEGSKA (reference sequence). V was pared by 4 bases and J by 4 bases, with 7 bases of the junction left unmatched. CDR3 length: 14 amino acids. CDR3 region: CSAMTGDFPDTQYF. DNA of the CDR3: TGCAGTGCTATGACAGGGGATTTCCCAGATACGCAGTATTTT.

CDR3 amino acids: CASSEVVGHTGELFF. In DNA form, the CDR3 reads TGTGCCAGCAGTGAGGTTGTGGGCCACACCGGGGAGCTGTTTTTT. V is TRBV6-1 and J is TRBJ2-2; D not resolved. This CDR3 contains 15 residues. V was trimmed by 3 bases and J by 3 bases, leaving 11 bases between them. Germline V gene lookup returns CDR1 MNHNS and CDR2 SASEGT.

This clonotype was seen more than once but under ten times. The chain's CDR3 is CSVDQSGETQYF. The CDR3 DNA sequence: TGCAGCGTTGACCAGTCGGGAGAGACCCAGTACTTC. V usage is TRBV29-1 and J usage is TRBJ2-5; D not certain. Per the germline V gene, CDR1 is SQVTM and CDR2 is ANQGSEA. V was clipped by 3 bases and J by 4 bases, with 9 bases between them. The CDR3 extends over 12 amino acids.

The CDR3 bases are TGCAGTGCAGAGGGGCGGGGCAACACTGAAGCTTTCTTT. Translation: CSAEGRGNTEAFF. V usage is TRBV20-1 and J usage is TRBJ1-1; D might be TRBD1 (5 bases). This CDR3 is 13 amino acids long. With 6 bases removed from V and 2 bases from J, the gap between germline ends came to 13 bases. Looked up from germline, CDR1 is DFQATT and CDR2 is SNEGSKA (reference sequence).